The next 12 T cell receptor beta chains were all read from a single sample in a study of immune heterogeneity within non-small cell lung tumors. Amplifying TCR beta CDR3 involved multiplex PCR carried out with 32 V and 13 J primers. MiXCR, applied by TCRdb to the multiplex PCR reads, yields one record per CDR3 protein. This table holds about 7,200 distinct CDR3 sequences, approximately 20% found once. Bulk tumor genomic DNA, approximately 600 ng per sample, was used as template. Multiple widely separated biopsies were taken from each primary tumor at surgery. The study enrolled patients with untreated, newly diagnosed non-small cell lung cancer who underwent curative surgery. The sequencing sample was made of lung tumor tissue. The receptors shown here come from a man aged 55 to 69 with non-small cell lung cancer.

This clonotype was picked up many times. The gene calls are TRBV3-1 and TRBJ1-1, with D possibly TRBD1 on 5 matching bases. CDR1 LGHDT and CDR2 YNNKEL come from the germline V gene (reference sequence). The CDR3 has 15 residues. Deletions cut 2 bases from V and 5 bases from J, with 15 bases between. The CDR3 region is CASSQWGEVGTEAFF. CDR3 sequence (DNA): TGTGCCAGCAGCCAATGGGGGGAGGTAGGGACTGAAGCTTTCTTT.

In the case of this clonotype: One base away lies a much larger clone, so this may be a sequencing read error. V is TRBV19 and J is TRBJ1-2; 8 nucleotides line up with TRBD1. CDR3 length equals 16 residues. CDR1 LNHDA and CDR2 SQIVND come from the germline V gene (reference sequence). After removal of 6 bases from V and 6 bases from J, the junction contained 15 bases not matched to a gene. The CDR3 loop reads CASRPRQGLSFNGYTF. In nucleotides, the CDR3 is TGTGCCAGTAGACCGCGACAGGGGCTCTCCTTTAATGGCTACACCTTC.

This chain connects TRBV5-4 to TRBJ2-5; D ambiguous. Trimming cost V 0 bases and J 4 bases, with 13 bases left between them. Germline CDR1 reads SGHNT; CDR2 reads YYREEE (reference sequence). The CDR3 sequence is 15 residues long. CDR3 nucleotides: TGTGCCAGCAGCTTGGAGGGATCACCAGTAGAGACCCAGTACTTC. Protein sequence: CASSLEGSPVETQYF.

This clonotype was counted many times. J is TRBJ2-1 and V is TRBV24-1; D unclear. Looked up from germline, CDR1 is KGHDR and CDR2 is SFDVKD. This CDR3 region has 11 residues. Trimming removed 6 bases from V and 4 bases from J, with 3 bases in between. The CDR3 nucleotides read TGTGCCACCAGTTTATACAATGAGCAGTTCTTC. It specifies CATSLYNEQFF.

By share, this clonotype counts as medium-sized. V usage is TRBV11-2 and J usage is TRBJ2-7; possibly TRBD1 or TRBD2 for D (5 bases each). The CDR3 length is 16 residues. Trimming stripped 1 base from V and 0 bases from J, with 13 bases between. CDR1 is SGHAT and CDR2 is FQNNGV in the germline V gene. Here the CDR3 DNA reads TGTGCCAGCAGCTTAGGGGGGATAAAGCTCTCCTACGAGCAGTACTTC. Protein sequence: CASSLGGIKLSYEQYF. The full variable domain, completed using reference TRBV11-2 and TRBJ2-7, is EAGVAQSPRYKIIEKRQSVAFWCNPISGHATLYWYQQILGQGPKLLIQFQNNGVVDDSQLPKDRFSAERLKGVDSTLKIQPAKLEDSAVYLCASSLGGIKLSYEQYFGPGTRLTVT.

Concerning this clonotype itself: Lacking the conserved final phenylalanine or tryptophan, this CDR3 likely reflects a read error. The chain recombines TRBV5-1 with TRBJ2-2; a weak D match, TRBD2 (6 bases). Germline assignment: CDR1 SGHRS and CDR2 YFSETQ. The CDR3 has 14 residues. Deletions cut 4 bases from V and 11 bases from J, with 18 bases between. CDR3 bases: TGCGCCAGCAGCGCAAATCAGGGTAGCGGCGAGCTGTTTTCT. Its translation is CASSANQGSGELFS.

By its share, this clonotype is medium-sized. CDR3 bases: TGTGCCAGCAGGGCCGGGACAGGGGTCTACGAGCAGTACTTC. Encoded protein: CASRAGTGVYEQYF. This rearrangement joins TRBV12-3 or TRBV12-4 to TRBJ2-7; 10 bases are shared with TRBD1. Trimming removed 6 bases from V and 3 bases from J; junction bases left unmatched: 5. The CDR3 sequence is 14 residues long.

This clonotype is labeled as medium-sized. This chain joins TRBV27 and TRBJ2-1, with 8 bases identical to TRBD2. V was pared by 7 bases and J by 0 bases, with 5 bases of the junction left unmatched. Germline V CDR1 and CDR2: MNHEY, SMNVEV (reference sequence). This CDR3 is 15 amino acids long. The CDR3 sequence: CASTGGTSSYNEQFF. CDR3 DNA: TGTGCCAGCACCGGAGGGACTAGCTCCTACAATGAGCAGTTCTTC.

This clonotype was observed at least ten times. The chain is built from TRBV6-1 and TRBJ1-1; D is uncertain. The CDR3 sequence is 15 residues long. Per germline, CDR1 MNHNS and CDR2 SASEGT. V lost 3 bases and J lost 3, with 14 bases in between. CDR3: CASSDGVYWYTEAFF. The DNA of the CDR3 is TGTGCCAGCAGTGATGGGGTTTATTGGTACACTGAAGCTTTCTTT.

This chain joins TRBV18 and TRBJ2-7; 12 nucleotides match TRBD2. V was clipped by 9 bases and J by 5 bases; unmatched bases: 17. The CDR3 is made up of 17 amino acids. CDR1 is KGHSH, CDR2 LQKENI, per germline. The CDR3 DNA sequence: TGTGCCAGATCAATCACCCCTAGCGGGAGGGCCAGTCACGAGCAGTACTTC. This encodes CARSITPSGRASHEQYF.

The sample holds a few counts of this clonotype. This may come from a read error, since a much larger clone is one base off. The rearrangement uses TRBV19 and TRBJ2-4, with 11 bases matching TRBD1. Germline V lookup: CDR1 LNHDA, CDR2 SQIVND (reference sequence). CDR3 size: 16 residues. The CDR3 nucleotides are TGTGCCAGTAGTGGACAGGGGGCAGGGGCCAAAAGCATTCAGTACTTC. Its translation: CASSGQGAGAKSIQYF.

This clonotype qualifies as medium-sized. The chain combines TRBV9 with TRBJ1-4; 7 bases map to TRBD1. With 0 bases clipped from V and 6 bases from J, the junction kept 2 bases outside the gene matches. The length of the CDR3 is 14 residues. Germline loops: CDR1 SGDLS, CDR2 YYNGEE. As DNA, the CDR3 is TGTGCCAGCAGCGTAGATGGGACAGATGAAAAACTGTTTTTT. This translates into CASSVDGTDEKLFF.